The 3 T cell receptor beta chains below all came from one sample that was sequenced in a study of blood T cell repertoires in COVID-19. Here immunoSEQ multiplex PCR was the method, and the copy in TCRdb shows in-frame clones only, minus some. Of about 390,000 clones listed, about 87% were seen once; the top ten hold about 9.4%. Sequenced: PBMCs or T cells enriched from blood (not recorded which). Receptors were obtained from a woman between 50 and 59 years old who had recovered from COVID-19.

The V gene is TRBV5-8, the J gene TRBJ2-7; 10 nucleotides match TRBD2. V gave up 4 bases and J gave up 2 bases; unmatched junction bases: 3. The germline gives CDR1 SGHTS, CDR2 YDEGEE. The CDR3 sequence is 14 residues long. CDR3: CASSISGGPYEQYF. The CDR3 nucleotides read TGTGCCAGCAGCATTAGCGGGGGGCCCTACGAGCAGTACTTC.

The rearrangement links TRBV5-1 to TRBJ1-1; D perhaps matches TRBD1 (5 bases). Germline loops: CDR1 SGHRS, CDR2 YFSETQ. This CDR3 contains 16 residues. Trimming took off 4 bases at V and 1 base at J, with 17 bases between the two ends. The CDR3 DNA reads TGCGCCAGCAGCCCTTTAGGGGTGCAGGAGAACACTGAAGCTTTCTTT. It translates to CASSPLGVQENTEAFF.

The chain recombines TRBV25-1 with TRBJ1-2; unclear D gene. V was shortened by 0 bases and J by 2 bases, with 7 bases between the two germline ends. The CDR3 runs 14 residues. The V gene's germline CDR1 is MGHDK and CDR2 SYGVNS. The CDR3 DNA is TGTGCCAGCAGTGAATATCACGGGAACTATGGCTACACCTTC. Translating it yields CASSEYHGNYGYTF.